This T cell receptor (beta chain) was identified in a study of blood T cell repertoires in COVID-19. Clones were read by immunoSEQ multiplex PCR, and TCRdb kept only the in-frame ones, dropping some. The table includes around 230,000 clones, 70% to 90% detected once. Germline V gene data show CDR1 as MDHEN and CDR2 as SYDVKM. The CDR3 runs to 15 residues. The J segment lost 2 bases and the V segment lost 5 bases, leaving 8 bases of the junction unmatched. Sequenced material: peripheral blood. The chain is built from TRBV28 and TRBJ2-7; 8 nucleotides line up with TRBD1. The receptor was derived from a man aged 35-49 years with acute or convalescent COVID-19. As DNA, the CDR3 is TGTGCCAGCAGTCCTTTTGGACAGGGAACCTACGAGCAGTACTTC. Translating it yields CASSPFGQGTYEQYF.